This entry is about one T cell receptor beta chain. Its antigen is unknown. This sample stems from a study of blood T cells in healthy people across ages. Study-wide background: Per every two T cells, about one barcoded beta molecule was captured by template switching. Study outcomes and limitations: Age brought a roughly linear fall in TCR beta diversity measured per million T cells. In long-lived donors, naive CD4+ cell counts and diversity exceeded those of aged donors.

Through a sample-barcoded 5' primer and a J-beta primer mix, a second PCR was run for roughly 7 to 11 cycles. TCRdb reprocessed the 5' RACE reads via MiXCR and lists one record per CDR3 protein. The table records roughly 1.5 million distinct CDR3 sequences, less than 45% of them present only once. Total RNA extracted from each sample amounted to at least 5.5 micrograms. Germline-derived CDR1 and CDR2 are MDHEN and SYDVKM. The CDR3 is 15 residues long. The junction had 9 bases not matched to a gene; V was cut back by 5 bases and J by 2 bases. This chain links TRBV28 with TRBJ2-7; 7 bases agree with TRBD1. The sequenced sample consisted of blood. The sequence was obtained from a woman aged 18-35 years in good health. The CDR3 region is CASSTTGTVPYEQYF. Written as DNA, the CDR3 is TGTGCCAGCAGTACGACCGGGACAGTCCCCTACGAGCAGTACTTC.